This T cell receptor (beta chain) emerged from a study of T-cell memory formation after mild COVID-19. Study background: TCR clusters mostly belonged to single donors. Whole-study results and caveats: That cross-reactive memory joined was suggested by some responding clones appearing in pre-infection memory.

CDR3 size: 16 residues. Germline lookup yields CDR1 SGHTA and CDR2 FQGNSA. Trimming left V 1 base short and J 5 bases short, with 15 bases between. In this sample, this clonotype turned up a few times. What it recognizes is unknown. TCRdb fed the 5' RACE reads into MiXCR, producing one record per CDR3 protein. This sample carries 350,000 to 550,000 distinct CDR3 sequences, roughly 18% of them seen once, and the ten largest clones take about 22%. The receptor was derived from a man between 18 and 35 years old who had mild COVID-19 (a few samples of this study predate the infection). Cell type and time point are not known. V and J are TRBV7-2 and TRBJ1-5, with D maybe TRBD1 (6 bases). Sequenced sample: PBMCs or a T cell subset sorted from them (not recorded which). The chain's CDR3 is CASSLGVGGEDQPQHF. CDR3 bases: TGTGCCAGCAGCTTAGGCGTCGGGGGCGAGGATCAGCCCCAGCATTTT.